The following is a TCR beta chain sequence with its context. Germline V CDR1 and CDR2: MNHEY, SVGAGI. The CDR3 has 13 amino acids. Measured with immunoSEQ multiplex PCR; TCRdb has only the in-frame clones, and not every one. The top ten hold about 4.9% of the sample, which has roughly 180,000 clones, about 80% seen once. This record belongs to a study of cytotoxic CD8 clonotypes in ibrutinib-treated CLL. The source is a human donor with chronic lymphocytic leukemia. The V and J genes are TRBV6-5 and TRBJ2-5; D is unclear. The DNA end is a closer match to TRBJ2-7, so the J assignment may be wrong. The sample in question was PBMCs, obtained after 24 months of ibrutinib treatment. The CDR3 region is CASSYGDSYEQYF. DNA for the CDR3: TGTGCCAGCAGTTACGGGGACTCCTACGAGCAGTACTTC.